The 24 T cell receptor beta chains reported below all come from one sample, sequenced in a study of blood T cell repertoires in COVID-19. Method: immunoSEQ multiplex PCR; TCRdb's copy keeps in-frame clones and lacks some. This sample has tens of thousands of clones; around 90% occur once, and the top ten carry less than 8%. The sequenced sample consisted of peripheral blood. The receptor source for this set is a man aged 60 to 75 with COVID-19, enrolled during active disease.

Only a few counts were recorded for this clone. The rearrangement joins TRBV5-1 to TRBJ2-3; 7 bases fit TRBD2. J was trimmed by 4 bases and V by 7 bases; bases with no gene match: 9. This CDR3 is built from 14 residues. The germline V gene has CDR1 SGHRS and CDR2 YFSETQ. The CDR3: CASYRFGGADTQYF. DNA of the CDR3: TGCGCCAGCTATCGGTTTGGGGGGGCAGATACGCAGTATTTT.

The rearrangement joins TRBV5-4 to TRBJ2-5; 7 positions agree with TRBD1. The CDR3 sequence is 14 residues long. The V gene's germline CDR1 is SGHNT and CDR2 YYREEE (reference sequence). V gave up 4 bases and J gave up 4 bases; unmatched junction bases: 7. The CDR3 spells CASSMTGPGETQYF. CDR3 coding DNA: TGTGCCAGCAGCATGACAGGGCCGGGAGAGACCCAGTACTTC.

The genes are TRBV4-2 and TRBJ1-6, with 7 bases identical to TRBD1. CDR1 is LGHNA and CDR2 is YNFKEQ in the germline V gene. The CDR3 totals 15 residues. J was trimmed by 4 bases and V by 0 bases; bases with no gene match: 0. CDR3 nucleotides: TGTGCCAGCAGCCAAGAGGGACAGTATAATTCACCCCTCCACTTT. Translated, it gives CASSQEGQYNSPLHF.

The chain has TRBV5-8 and TRBJ2-5; 9 positions match TRBD2. Trimming cost V 4 bases and J 2 bases; bases outside gene matches: 21. Germline V lookup: CDR1 SGHTS, CDR2 YDEGEE. The CDR3 length is 20 residues. Written as DNA, the CDR3 is TGTGCCAGCAGCCATAAACCACAGGGACTAGCCTTCAGGGGGCAAGAGACCCAGTACTTC. Encoded protein: CASSHKPQGLAFRGQETQYF.

The chain carries TRBV5-4 and TRBJ2-3; D is perhaps TRBD2 (6 bases). The CDR3 consists of 14 residues. Germline V gene lookup returns CDR1 SGHNT and CDR2 YYREEE (reference sequence). V was clipped by 0 bases and J by 4 bases, with 9 bases between them. CDR3 sequence reads: CASSLGLVPDTQYF. CDR3 sequence (DNA): TGTGCCAGCAGCTTGGGACTAGTCCCAGATACGCAGTATTTT.

The chain combines TRBV5-1 with TRBJ1-2; 10 bases line up with TRBD1. CDR1 is SGHRS and CDR2 is YFSETQ in the germline V gene. The length of the CDR3 is 15 residues. The V segment lost 2 bases and the J segment 7 bases; nucleotides outside the gene matches: 8. This CDR3 is CASSFTDRGRGGYTF. CDR3 nucleotides: TGCGCCAGCAGCTTCACTGACAGGGGGCGCGGTGGCTACACCTTC.

Relative to its sample, this clone is medium-sized (0.01 to 0.1%). This chain uses TRBV29-1 with TRBJ2-7, with D perhaps matching TRBD1 (6 bases). Between the trimmed V and J ends, which lost 7 bases and 4 bases, there was a span of 20 bases. Germline V gene sequence: CDR1 SQVTM, CDR2 ANQGSEA. The CDR3 consists of 14 residues. The CDR3 loop is CSAFQGTSSYEQYF. As DNA, the CDR3 is TGCAGCGCCTTTCAGGGGACAAGTTCGTACGAGCAGTACTTC.

V usage is TRBV5-1 and J usage is TRBJ1-2, with 7 nucleotides matching TRBD1. There are 14 residues in the CDR3. CDR1 is SGHRS and CDR2 is YFSETQ in the germline V gene. J was trimmed by 5 bases and V by 4 bases; bases with no gene match: 8. The CDR3 loop is CASSGTGQEYGYTF. Written as DNA, the CDR3 is TGCGCCAGCAGCGGCACCGGACAGGAGTATGGCTACACCTTC. The entire variable domain, with the rest obtained from reference TRBV5-1 and TRBJ1-2, is as follows: KAGVTQTPRYLIKTRGQQVTLSCSPISGHRSVSWYQQTPGQGLQFLFEYFSETQRNKGNFPGRFSGRQFSNSRSEMNVSTLELGDSALYLCASSGTGQEYGYTFGSGTRLTVV.

This clone was seen a few times. The chain employs TRBV7-3 and TRBJ2-2; 12 nucleotides agree with TRBD2. The V segment lost 5 bases and the J segment 6 bases; nucleotides outside the gene matches: 16. The CDR3 spans 19 residues. The germline V gene has CDR1 SGHTA and CDR2 FQGTGA. CDR3 sequence: CASSQLDGLAGINAGELFF. Written as DNA, the CDR3 is TGTGCCAGCAGCCAACTCGACGGACTAGCGGGAATTAACGCCGGGGAGCTGTTTTTT.

J is TRBJ1-2 and V is TRBV5-1; 11 bases align to TRBD1. V gave up 1 base and J gave up 6 bases; unmatched junction bases: 8. Germline CDR1 SGHRS, CDR2 YFSETQ. The CDR3 covers 16 residues. The chain's CDR3 is CASSLRTGGAIDGYTF. DNA for the CDR3: TGCGCCAGCAGCTTGCGGACAGGGGGCGCGATTGATGGCTACACCTTC.

The chain links TRBV6-5 to TRBJ1-2; D gene ambiguous. Germline V gives CDR1 MNHEY, CDR2 SVGAGI. The CDR3 consists of 12 residues. V was cut by 7 bases and J by 0 bases, with 6 bases left in between. CDR3 DNA sequence: TGTGCCAGCATGGAGGCTAACTATGGCTACACCTTC. This sequence encodes CASMEANYGYTF.

The chain uses TRBV28 and TRBJ2-1, with TRBD2 identical over 9 bases. The CDR3 sequence is 15 residues long. Per germline, CDR1 MDHEN and CDR2 SYDVKM. V gave up 7 bases and J gave up 7 bases; unmatched junction bases: 11. CDR3 in amino acids: CASIEAGGPRNEQFF. The CDR3 DNA reads as TGTGCCAGCATTGAGGCGGGAGGGCCACGAAATGAGCAGTTCTTC.

The rearrangement uses TRBV19 and TRBJ1-5; D might be TRBD1 (6 bases). The length of the CDR3 is 13 residues. V was pared by 4 bases and J by 6 bases, with 10 bases between. CDR1 and CDR2 (germline): LNHDA, SQIVND (reference sequence). The CDR3 DNA is TGTGCCAGTAGTAGGGGGCGCGTTCAGCCCCAGCATTTT. This gives the protein CASSRGRVQPQHF.

This clone was recorded only once. This chain joins TRBV7-8 and TRBJ1-6; 7 positions match TRBD1. The ends lost 5 bases at V and 7 bases at J; junction bases unmatched: 5. This CDR3 is 14 amino acids long. CDR1 SGHVS and CDR2 FQNEAQ come from the germline V gene. The CDR3 spells CASSIRQGNSPLHF. In DNA, the CDR3 is TGTGCCAGCAGCATCAGACAGGGCAATTCACCCCTCCACTTT.

The chain recombines TRBV18 with TRBJ1-4, with 12 bases aligning to TRBD1. Germline-derived CDR1 and CDR2 are KGHSH and LQKENI. This CDR3 has 19 amino acids. V trimming: 6 bases; J trimming: 0 bases; junction bases outside the gene matches: 11. DNA of the CDR3: TGTGCCAGCTCGCCCGGCCTGGGACAGGGGGCGGCAACTAATGAAAAACTGTTTTTT. Translated, it gives CASSPGLGQGAATNEKLFF.

The gene calls are TRBV27 and TRBJ2-3; 16 positions agree with TRBD2. Unmatched junction bases numbered 7, after V lost 6 bases and J lost 4 bases. The germline CDR1 and CDR2 sequences are MNHEY and SMNVEV (reference sequence). The CDR3 loop spans 17 amino acids. The CDR3 bases are TGTGCCAGCAGCTCCGGGACTAGCGGGAGGGCCCCAGATACGCAGTATTTT. It yields the protein CASSSGTSGRAPDTQYF.

This clone was detected only once. The gene calls are TRBV5-6 and TRBJ1-5; D is ambiguous. The CDR3 runs to 12 residues. Trimming pared 4 bases from V and 7 bases from J, leaving 9 bases between. The germline CDR1 and CDR2 sequences are SGHDT and YYEEEE. CDR3 in amino acids: CASSRLGQPQHF. Here the CDR3 DNA reads TGTGCCAGCAGCCGACTCGGGCAGCCCCAGCATTTT.

The chain carries TRBV5-5 and TRBJ2-7; a weak D match, TRBD1 (6 bases). Between the trimmed V and J ends, which lost 0 bases and 0 bases, there was a span of 7 bases. The CDR3 has 14 residues. Germline CDR1 and CDR2: SGHKS and YYEKEE (reference sequence). The CDR3 reads CASSLEDSSYEQYF. The DNA of the CDR3 is TGTGCCAGCAGCTTGGAGGACAGCTCCTACGAGCAGTACTTC.

The sample holds a few counts of this clone. This rearrangement joins TRBV5-6 to TRBJ2-1; 7 bases agree with TRBD2. Germline V gene sequence: CDR1 SGHDT, CDR2 YYEEEE. This CDR3 region has 15 residues. Germline trimming cut 6 bases from V and 8 bases from J; bases unmatched to any gene: 14. The CDR3 DNA sequence: TGTGCCAGCACCAGGTGGGCTAGCGGCGTTTATGAGCAGTTCTTC. It translates to CASTRWASGVYEQFF. Full variable domain (remainder filled in from reference TRBV5-6 and TRBJ2-1): DAGVTQSPTHLIKTRGQQVTLRCSPKSGHDTVSWYQQALGQGPQFIFQYYEEEERQRGNFPDRFSGHQFPNYSSELNVNALLLGDSALYLCASTRWASGVYEQFFGPGTRLTVL.

The chain uses TRBV28 and TRBJ1-5; 7 nucleotides line up with TRBD1. There are 14 residues in the CDR3. With V trimmed by 6 bases and J by 6 bases, 8 bases remained unmatched. Germline lookup yields CDR1 MDHEN and CDR2 SYDVKM. DNA for the CDR3: TGTGCCAGCAGCCCGGGACAGCGTAGTCAGCCCCAGCATTTT. Encoded protein: CASSPGQRSQPQHF.

This clone showed up just once. The chain joins TRBV6-1 to TRBJ2-4; 14 bases fit TRBD2. Germline CDR1 is MNHNS and CDR2 is SASEGT. The CDR3 is made up of 17 amino acids. Losses at the gene ends were 4 bases for V and 5 bases for J; bases not matched to a gene: 7. CDR3 sequence reads: CASSAGTSGSSENIQYF. CDR3 in DNA: TGTGCCAGCAGTGCCGGGACTAGCGGGAGTTCGGAAAACATTCAGTACTTC.

The chain's CDR3 is CASSLSGQGARVGETQYF. CDR3 sequence (DNA): TGTGCCAGCAGCTTATCGGGACAGGGGGCGAGGGTAGGCGAGACCCAGTACTTC. This chain connects TRBV7-2 to TRBJ2-5; 12 nucleotides align to TRBD1. This CDR3 has 18 residues. After removal of 2 bases from V and 5 bases from J, the junction contained 12 bases not matched to a gene. Germline loops: CDR1 SGHTA, CDR2 FQGNSA.

V is TRBV6-5 and J is TRBJ2-7; the D gene is possibly TRBD1 (5 bases). The CDR3 sequence is 13 residues long. The V and J ends lost 6 bases and 2 bases respectively, with 11 bases between them. CDR1 is MNHEY, CDR2 SVGAGI, per germline. The CDR3 sequence: CASSRVTTYEQYF. CDR3 sequence (DNA): TGTGCCAGCAGCAGGGTCACTACCTACGAGCAGTACTTC.

This clone was observed a single time. J is TRBJ1-1 and V is TRBV6-2 or TRBV6-3; no reliable D call. The V end was cut by 5 bases, the J end by 5 bases, with 6 bases between. The germline V gene has CDR1 MNHEY and CDR2 SVGEGT. The CDR3 covers 11 residues. CDR3 DNA sequence: TGTGCCAGCAGTCACGGGACTGAAGCTTTCTTT. This gives the protein CASSHGTEAFF.